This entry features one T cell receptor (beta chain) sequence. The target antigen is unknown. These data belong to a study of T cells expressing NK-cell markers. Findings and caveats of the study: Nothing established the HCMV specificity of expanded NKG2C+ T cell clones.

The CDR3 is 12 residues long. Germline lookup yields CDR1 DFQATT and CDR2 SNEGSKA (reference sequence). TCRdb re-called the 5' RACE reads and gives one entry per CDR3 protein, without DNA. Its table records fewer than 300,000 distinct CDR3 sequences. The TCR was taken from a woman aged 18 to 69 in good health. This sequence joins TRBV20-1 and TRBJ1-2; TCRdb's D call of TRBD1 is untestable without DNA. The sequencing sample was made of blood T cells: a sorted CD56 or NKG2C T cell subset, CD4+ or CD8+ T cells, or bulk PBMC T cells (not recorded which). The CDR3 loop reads CSANYRDAGYTF.